This T cell receptor (beta chain) emerged from a study of cytomegalovirus exposure and HLA in healthy donors. PCR employed 60 Vbeta and 13 Jbeta primers. TCRdb's table, derived via immunoSEQ multiplex PCR, lists solely in-frame clones and lacks some. This sample has about 190,000 clones, with around 87% found just once. With regard to this clone: What it binds is unknown.

Trimming took off 0 bases at V and 9 bases at J, with 7 bases between the two ends. Germline V lookup: CDR1 SGHRS, CDR2 YFSETQ. This CDR3 contains 13 residues. Overall study results and limits: Overall, approximately 150 TCR beta chains were annotated as cytomegalovirus-associated.

This TCR derives from a man aged 25 to 40 in good health and CMV-seronegative. The sequencing sample was made of PBMCs. The J gene is TRBJ1-6, the V gene TRBV5-1; no clear D. The CDR3: CASSLGEGSPLHF. The CDR3 coding sequence is TGCGCCAGCAGCTTGGGGGAGGGTTCACCCCTCCACTTT.